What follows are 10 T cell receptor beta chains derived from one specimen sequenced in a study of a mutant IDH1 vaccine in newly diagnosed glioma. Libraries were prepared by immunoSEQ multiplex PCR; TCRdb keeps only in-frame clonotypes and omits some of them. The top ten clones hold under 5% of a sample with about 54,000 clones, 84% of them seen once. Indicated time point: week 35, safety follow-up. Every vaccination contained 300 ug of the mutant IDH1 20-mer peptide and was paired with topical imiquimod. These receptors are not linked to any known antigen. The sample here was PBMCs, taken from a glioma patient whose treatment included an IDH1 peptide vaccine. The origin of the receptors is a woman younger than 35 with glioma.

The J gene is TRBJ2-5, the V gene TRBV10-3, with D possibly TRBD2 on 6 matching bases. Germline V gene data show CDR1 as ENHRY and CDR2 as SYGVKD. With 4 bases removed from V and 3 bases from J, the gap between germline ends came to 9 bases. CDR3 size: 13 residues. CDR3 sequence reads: CAISGLGKETQYF. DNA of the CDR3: TGTGCCATCAGTGGACTAGGGAAAGAGACCCAGTACTTC.

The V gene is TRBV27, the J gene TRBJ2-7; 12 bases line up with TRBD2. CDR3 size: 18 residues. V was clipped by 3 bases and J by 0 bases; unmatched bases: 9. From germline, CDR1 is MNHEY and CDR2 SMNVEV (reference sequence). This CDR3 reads CASSFPSPLAGGSYEQYF. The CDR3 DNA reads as TGTGCCAGCAGTTTCCCTTCGCCACTAGCGGGAGGCTCCTACGAGCAGTACTTC.

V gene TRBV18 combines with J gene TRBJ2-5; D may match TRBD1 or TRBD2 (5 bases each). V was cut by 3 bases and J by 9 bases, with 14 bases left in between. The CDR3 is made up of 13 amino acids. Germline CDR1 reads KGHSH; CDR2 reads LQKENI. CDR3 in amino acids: CASSPATGPAQYF. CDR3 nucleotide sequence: TGTGCCAGCTCACCGGCTACGGGGCCGGCCCAGTACTTC.

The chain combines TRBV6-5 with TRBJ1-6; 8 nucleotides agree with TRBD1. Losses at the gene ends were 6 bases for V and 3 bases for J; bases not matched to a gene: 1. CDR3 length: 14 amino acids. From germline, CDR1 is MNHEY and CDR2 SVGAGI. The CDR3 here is CASSGQGYNSPLHF. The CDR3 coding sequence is TGTGCCAGCAGCGGACAGGGCTATAATTCACCCCTCCACTTT.

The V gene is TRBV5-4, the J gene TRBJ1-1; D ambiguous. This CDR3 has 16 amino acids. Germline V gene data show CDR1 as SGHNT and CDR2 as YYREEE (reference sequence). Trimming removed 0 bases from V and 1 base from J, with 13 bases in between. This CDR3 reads CASSLEGGRGNTEAFF. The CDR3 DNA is TGTGCCAGCAGCTTGGAGGGCGGCCGGGGGAACACTGAAGCTTTCTTT.

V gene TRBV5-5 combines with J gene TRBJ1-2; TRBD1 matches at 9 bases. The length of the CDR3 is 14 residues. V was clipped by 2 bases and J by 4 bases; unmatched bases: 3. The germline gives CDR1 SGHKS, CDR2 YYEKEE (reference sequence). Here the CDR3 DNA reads TGTGCCAGCAGCTTCGGGACAGGGAGCTATGGCTACACCTTC. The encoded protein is CASSFGTGSYGYTF.

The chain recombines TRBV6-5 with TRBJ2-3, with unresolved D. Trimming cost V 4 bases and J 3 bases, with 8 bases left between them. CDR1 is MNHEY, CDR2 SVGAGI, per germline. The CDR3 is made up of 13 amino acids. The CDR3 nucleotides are TGTGCCAGCAGTTCCGCCGGTACAGATACGCAGTATTTT. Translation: CASSSAGTDTQYF.

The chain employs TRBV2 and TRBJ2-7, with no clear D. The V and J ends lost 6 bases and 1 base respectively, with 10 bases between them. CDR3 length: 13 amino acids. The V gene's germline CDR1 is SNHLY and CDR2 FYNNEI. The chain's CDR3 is CASRWTDSYEQYF. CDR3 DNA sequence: TGTGCCAGCAGGTGGACGGATTCCTACGAGCAGTACTTC.

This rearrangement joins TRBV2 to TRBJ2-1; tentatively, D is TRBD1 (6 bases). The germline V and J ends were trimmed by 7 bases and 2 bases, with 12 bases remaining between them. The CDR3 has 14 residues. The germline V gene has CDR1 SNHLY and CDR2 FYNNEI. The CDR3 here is CASTGTTPYNEQFF. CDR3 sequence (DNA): TGTGCCAGCACGGGGACAACACCCTACAATGAGCAGTTCTTC.

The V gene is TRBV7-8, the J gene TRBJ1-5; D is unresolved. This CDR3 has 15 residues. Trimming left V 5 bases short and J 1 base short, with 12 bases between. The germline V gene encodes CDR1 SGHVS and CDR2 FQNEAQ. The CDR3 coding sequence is TGTGCCAGCAGCCCACAACGATGGAGCAATCAGCCCCAGCATTTT. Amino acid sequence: CASSPQRWSNQPQHF.